This TCR beta chain was found in a study of early T cells in non-severe SARS-CoV-2 infection. Study summary: The chains were unpaired, and the sequenced material was bulk RNA from unsorted whole blood. Findings and caveats of the study: Sequences matched to VDJdb favored anti-spike CD8 responses, while private and CD4 specificities were missed.

Germline loops: CDR1 MDHEN, CDR2 SYDVKM. The CDR3 is 17 residues long. Losses at the gene ends were 7 bases for V and 1 base for J; bases not matched to a gene: 15. This clonotype was recorded many times. Its antigen is still unknown. Via MiXCR, TCRdb re-called the 5' RACE reads, giving one row per CDR3 protein. The data contain 25,000 to 35,000 distinct CDR3 sequences, under 7.5% of them seen just once; the ten biggest clones take up 2.5% to 3%. V and J are TRBV28 and TRBJ2-7; 8 bases map to TRBD2. This sequence was found in an adult who was a healthcare worker with PCR-confirmed SARS-CoV-2 infection or an uninfected control (not recorded which). The sample comprised whole blood. CDR3 protein: CASTPFPGLELSYEQYF. CDR3 DNA sequence: TGTGCCAGCACCCCTTTCCCGGGACTAGAATTGTCCTACGAGCAGTACTTC.